This T cell receptor beta chain was found in a study of regulatory T cells in long-lasting Graves disease (dated by TCRdb to the early 2020s). Broadly, across the study: Persistent Graves' disease was defined as antithyroid drug treatment for over 5 years with persistently positive TSH receptor autoantibodies. Persistent Graves' disease patients were compared with newly diagnosed Graves' disease patients by peripheral blood TCR sequencing and RNA sequencing. The study was registered as a clinical trial and conducted in China. A total of roughly 35 samples underwent TCR sequencing: some 13 from persistent and some 20 from newly diagnosed Graves' disease patients. On average, persistent Graves' disease patients in the clinical cohort had been on antithyroid drugs for approximately ten years. The paper as a whole reports these results and caveats: The authors acknowledged the small sample size as a limitation that may reduce accuracy. Only the TCR beta chain was sequenced and analyzed. Peripheral blood alone was examined, since thyroid tissue, which constituted the primary lesion, could not be accessed. Persistent patients shared more public clonotypes among themselves (roughly 2,700) than newly diagnosed patients did (about 970). Preferential use of TRBV28, TRBJ1-2 and TRBJ2-5 was observed in persistent disease, whereas TRBV20-1 and TRBJ2-1 were favored in newly diagnosed disease. Compared with newly diagnosed patients, patients with persistent Graves' disease had lower TCR Shannon entropy and fewer highly expanded clones, which suggests clonal expansion.

Library prep was done by multiplex PCR. The instrument was an Illumina HiSeq 4000. iRepertoire HTBI primers and Arm-PCR amplification of CDR3 regions were used to construct TCR beta libraries. Gel purification was performed on PCR products prior to sequencing. As for the authors' bioinformatics: Gene usage analysis of CDR3 amino acid clonotypes relied on the approximately 60 TRBV and 12 to 15 TRBJ segments identified across samples. COPE and FqMerger were used to merge the filtered high-quality paired reads into contigs. BLAST was used to align contigs to the IMGT TRBV, TRBD and TRBJ reference genes, and CDR3 was defined following IMGT. Highly expanded clones were defined as clonotypes with a frequency above 0.1%. Shannon entropy was used to measure repertoire diversity, and the Gini coefficient was used to measure V-J evenness. Clonotypes shared by more than one individual were considered public. TCRdb itself trimmed the public reads at Q25 with fastp, ran MiXCR and retained productive beta chains. Each record represents a unique CDR3 protein, reported with the most common genes and DNA among its rows. TCRdb's processing, not the authors', yielded these V and J calls. The sample table shows 400,000 to 600,000 distinct CDR3 sequences, and about 22% are seen once. Clones ranked in the top ten supply roughly 6.9% of the sample.

The time point label, read with the paper, signifies: persistent/refractory GD, antithyroid drugs over 5 years with positive TRAb. For both TCR sequencing and RNA sequencing, RNA was extracted from PBMCs using TRIzol. The diagnosis of Graves' disease followed American Thyroid Association guidelines. The patients came from an endocrinology department in Xi'an, China. Each patient gave approximately 10 milliliters of peripheral blood, collected in an EDTA anticoagulant tube. Ficoll Paque Plus density gradient separation was used to isolate PBMCs, and no additional T cell sorting was done. RNA quality was checked with an Agilent 2100 Bioanalyzer and agarose gel, and concentration with a NanoDrop 2000. The sample holds many counts of this clonotype. No antigen is known for it. Sequence at one end of the junction differs from germline and may be a read error. Based on the germline V gene, the CDR1 and CDR2 sequences are MDHEN and SYDVKM. The CDR3, cysteine through phenylalanine, is 9 amino acids long. The read is trimmed to its CDR3 DNA, 27 bases read in frame from base 1.

Recombination joined TRBV28 with TRBJ2-7, with TRBD2 as a weak D call on 5 bases. The TCR was taken from a female donor with Graves disease. The specimen was peripheral blood mononuclear cells (PBMCs), collected when the disease was refractory, from a patient treated with antithyroid drugs. The nucleotide sequence reads as follows: TGTGCAAGCGGCTACGAGCAGTGCTTC. It translates to CASGYEQCF. This CDR3, with the reference TRBV28 and TRBJ2-7 proteins standing in past its ends, gives the full variable domain DVKVTQSSRYLVKRTGEKVFLECVQDMDHENMFWYRQDPGLGLRLIYFSYDVKMKEKGDIPEGYSVSREKKERFSLILESASTNQTSMYLCASGYEQCFGPGTRLTVT.